This is a list of T cell receptor beta chains from one sample in a study of identical twins. One entry per CDR3 protein, called by TCRdb with MiXCR from the 5' RACE reads. The sample has nearly 900,000 distinct CDR3 sequences, 9% to 15% seen once. This same sample was also taken into another study, of yellow fever vaccine responses in identical twins.

The specimen sequenced was PBMCs. All receptors come from a woman between 18 and 29 years old in good health. The CDR3 runs from the conserved cysteine through the conserved F or W. Fields, in order: clone size, J gene, V gene, D gene, CDR3 protein, CDR3 DNA. A D gene is named only where the DNA matches it firmly. Size tells how often a clone was seen (once, few, many) or the class of an expanded clone, and some rows leave it out.

>-|TRBJ1-1|TRBV12-3/TRBV12-4|-
CASSRRRGATYTEAFF
TGTGCCAGCAGTCGAAGAAGGGGCGCAACTTACACTGAAGCTTTCTTT
>few|TRBJ2-7|TRBV10-3|TRBD1
CAISERDRYEQYF
TGTGCCATCAGTGAGAGGGACAGGTACGAGCAGTACTTC
>-|TRBJ2-7|TRBV18|TRBD2
CASSPPGLAGGPGVYEQYF
TGTGCCAGCTCACCACCGGGCTTAGCGGGAGGCCCCGGCGTCTACGAGCAGTACTTC
>few|TRBJ2-6|TRBV12-3/TRBV12-4|-
CASSLPRAFSGANVLTF
TGTGCCAGCAGTTTACCCCGGGCTTTCTCTGGGGCCAACGTCCTGACTTTC
>-|TRBJ2-1|TRBV7-9|-
CASSHRDDEQFF
TGTGCCAGCAGCCACAGGGACGATGAGCAGTTCTTC
>-|TRBJ2-7|TRBV12-3/TRBV12-4|TRBD2
CASSDSSGSPYEQYF
TGTGCCAGCAGTGACTCTAGCGGGAGTCCCTACGAGCAGTACTTC
>many|TRBJ2-3|TRBV24-1|TRBD2
CATSDFGGGGTDTQYF
TGTGCCACCAGTGATTTCGGCGGGGGAGGCACAGATACGCAGTATTTT
>few|TRBJ1-1|TRBV9|-
CASSVGHGVNTEAFF
TGTGCCAGCAGCGTAGGACACGGAGTGAACACTGAAGCTTTCTTT
>-|TRBJ2-1|TRBV4-1|TRBD2
CASSHKREAGYNEQFF
TGCGCCAGCAGCCATAAGCGGGAGGCGGGATACAATGAGCAGTTCTTC
>-|TRBJ2-2|TRBV29-1|-
CSVEMGTGELFF
TGCAGCGTTGAGATGGGCACCGGGGAGCTGTTTTTT
>many|TRBJ2-5|TRBV5-5|TRBD2
CASSLGTRIGIGETQYF
TGTGCCAGCAGCTTAGGGACTAGAATAGGGATCGGGGAGACCCAGTACTTC
>many|TRBJ2-7|TRBV7-2|-
CASSLGLASYEQYF
TGCGCCAGCAGCTTGGGACTGGCTTCCTACGAGCAGTACTTC
>few|TRBJ2-1|TRBV12-3/TRBV12-4|TRBD2
CASSQTWRGGGEQFF
TGTGCCAGCAGCCAGACTTGGCGGGGGGGCGGAGAGCAGTTCTTC
>few|TRBJ2-1|TRBV7-2|-
CASSQLRDGRSTF
TGTGCCAGCAGCCAACTTAGGGACGGCCGGTCAACCTTC
>many|TRBJ2-2|TRBV12-3/TRBV12-4|-
CASSVGLRVTGELFF
TGTGCCAGCAGTGTGGGATTAAGGGTCACCGGGGAGCTGTTTTTT
>-|TRBJ1-2|TRBV20-1|-
CSASRGGPKHPNYGYTF
TGCAGTGCTAGTCGAGGAGGACCCAAGCACCCTAACTATGGCTACACCTTC
>few|TRBJ1-1|TRBV12-3/TRBV12-4|-
CASSTNGGVRTEAFF
TGTGCCAGCAGTACGAACGGGGGAGTACGGACTGAAGCTTTCTTT